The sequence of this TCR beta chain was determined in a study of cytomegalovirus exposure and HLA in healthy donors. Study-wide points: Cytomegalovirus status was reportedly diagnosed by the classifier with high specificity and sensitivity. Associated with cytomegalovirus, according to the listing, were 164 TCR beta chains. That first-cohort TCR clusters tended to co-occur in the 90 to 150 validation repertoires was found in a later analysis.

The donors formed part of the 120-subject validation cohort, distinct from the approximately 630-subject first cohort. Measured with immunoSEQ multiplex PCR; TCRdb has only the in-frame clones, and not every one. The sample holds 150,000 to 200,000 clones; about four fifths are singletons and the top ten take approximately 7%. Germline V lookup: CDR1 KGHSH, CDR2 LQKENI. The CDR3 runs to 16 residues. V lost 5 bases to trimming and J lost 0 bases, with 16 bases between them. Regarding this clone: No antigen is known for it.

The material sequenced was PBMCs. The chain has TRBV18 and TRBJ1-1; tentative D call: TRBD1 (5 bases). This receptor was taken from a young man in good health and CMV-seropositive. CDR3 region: CASSSITGNLNTEAFF. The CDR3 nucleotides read TGTGCCAGCTCATCCATTACAGGAAATCTGAACACTGAAGCTTTCTTT.